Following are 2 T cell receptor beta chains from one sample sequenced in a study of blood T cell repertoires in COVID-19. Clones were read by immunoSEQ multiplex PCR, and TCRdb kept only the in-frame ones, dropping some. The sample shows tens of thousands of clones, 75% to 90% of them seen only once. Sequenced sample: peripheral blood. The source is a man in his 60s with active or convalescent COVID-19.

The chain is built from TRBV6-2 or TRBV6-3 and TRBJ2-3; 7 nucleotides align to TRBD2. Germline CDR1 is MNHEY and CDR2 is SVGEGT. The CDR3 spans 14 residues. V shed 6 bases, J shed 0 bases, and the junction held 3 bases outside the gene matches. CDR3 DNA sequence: TGTGCCAGCAGCTGGGGGGGAAGCACAGATACGCAGTATTTT. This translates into CASSWGGSTDTQYF.

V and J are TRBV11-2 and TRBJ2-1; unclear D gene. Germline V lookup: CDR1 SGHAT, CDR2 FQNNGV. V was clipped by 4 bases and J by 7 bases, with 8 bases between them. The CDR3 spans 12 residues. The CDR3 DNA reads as TGTGCCAGCAGCTCTAATTTGAATGAGCAGTTCTTC. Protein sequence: CASSSNLNEQFF.